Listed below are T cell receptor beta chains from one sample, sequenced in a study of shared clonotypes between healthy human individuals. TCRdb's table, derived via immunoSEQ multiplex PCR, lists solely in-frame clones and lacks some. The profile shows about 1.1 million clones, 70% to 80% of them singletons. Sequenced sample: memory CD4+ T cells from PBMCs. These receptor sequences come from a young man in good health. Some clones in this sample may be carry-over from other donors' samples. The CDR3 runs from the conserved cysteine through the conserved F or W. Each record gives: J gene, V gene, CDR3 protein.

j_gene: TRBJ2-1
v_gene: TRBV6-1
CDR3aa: CAHARDGSYNEQFF

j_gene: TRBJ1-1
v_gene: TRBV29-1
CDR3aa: CSAYRMNTEAFF

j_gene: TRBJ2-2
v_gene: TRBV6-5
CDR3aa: CASSLTVNTGELFF

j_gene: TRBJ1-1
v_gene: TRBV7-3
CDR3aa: CASSLDRNTEAFF

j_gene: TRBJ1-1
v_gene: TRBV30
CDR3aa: CAWSPYVGVGTEAFF

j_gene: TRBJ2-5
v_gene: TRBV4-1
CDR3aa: CASSHGTGGQETQYF

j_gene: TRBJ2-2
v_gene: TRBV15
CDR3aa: CATSSPGDTNTGELFF

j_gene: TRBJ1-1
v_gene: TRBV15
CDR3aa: CATSRELGTEAFF

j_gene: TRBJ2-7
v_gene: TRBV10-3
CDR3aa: CAISSGTEGQEQYF

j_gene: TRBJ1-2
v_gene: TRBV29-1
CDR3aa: CSVDPERYYTF

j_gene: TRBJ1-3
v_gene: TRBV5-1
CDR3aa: CASSSQSYSSGNTIYF

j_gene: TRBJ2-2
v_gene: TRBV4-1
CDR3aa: CASSQGTRGYTGELFF

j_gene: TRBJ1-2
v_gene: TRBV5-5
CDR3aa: CASSFGANYGYTF

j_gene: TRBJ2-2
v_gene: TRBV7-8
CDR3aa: CASSLDEGGRPPSPNTGELFF

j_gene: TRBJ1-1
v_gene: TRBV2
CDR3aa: CASSEQGIGTEAFF

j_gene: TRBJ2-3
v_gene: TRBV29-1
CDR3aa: CSARRGKDTDTQYF

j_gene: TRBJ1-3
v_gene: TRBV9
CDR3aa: CASSTESGRSGNTIYF

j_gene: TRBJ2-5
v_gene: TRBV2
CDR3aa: CASSEGYPQEEGETQYF

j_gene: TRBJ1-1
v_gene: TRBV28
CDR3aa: CASSRQGLNTEAFF

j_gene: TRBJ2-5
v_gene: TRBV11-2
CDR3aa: CASSLVAGGGRETQYF

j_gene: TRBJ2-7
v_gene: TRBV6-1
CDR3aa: CASTTGSAETYEQYF

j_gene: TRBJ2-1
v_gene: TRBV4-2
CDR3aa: CASSQDFPSLYNNEQFF

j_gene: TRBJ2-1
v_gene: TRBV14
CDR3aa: CASSPTHNEQFF

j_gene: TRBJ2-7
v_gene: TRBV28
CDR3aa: CATLPGQGGKYEQYF

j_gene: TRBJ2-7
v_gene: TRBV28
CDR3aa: CASRGSYEQYF

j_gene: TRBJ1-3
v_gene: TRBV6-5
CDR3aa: CASSPGTGVTIYF

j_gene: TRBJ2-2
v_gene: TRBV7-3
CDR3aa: CASSLGPSGRTGELFF

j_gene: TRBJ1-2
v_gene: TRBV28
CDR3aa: CASSLSAGAGYTF

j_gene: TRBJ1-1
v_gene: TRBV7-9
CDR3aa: CASSLGQGAEAFF

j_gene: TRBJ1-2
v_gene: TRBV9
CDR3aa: CASAPGEHYYGYTF

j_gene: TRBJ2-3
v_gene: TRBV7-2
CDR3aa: CASSLLGPQDTQYF

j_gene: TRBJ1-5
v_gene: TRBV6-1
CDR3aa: CASRGQGALGIPQHF

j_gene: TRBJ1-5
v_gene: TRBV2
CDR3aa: CASSLDSSNQPQHF

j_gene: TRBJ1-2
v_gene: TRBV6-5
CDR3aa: CASSYTRTGGFYGYTF

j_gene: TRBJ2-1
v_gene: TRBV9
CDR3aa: CASSVALGTGEQFF

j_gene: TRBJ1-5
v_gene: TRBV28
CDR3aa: CASRFTGGSGQPQHF

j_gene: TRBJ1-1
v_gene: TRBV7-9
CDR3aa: CASSLGGQGVAFF

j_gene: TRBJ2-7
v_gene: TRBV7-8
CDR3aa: CASKRGSGNYYEQYF

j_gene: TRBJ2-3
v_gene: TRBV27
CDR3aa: CAAGGGPWDTQYF

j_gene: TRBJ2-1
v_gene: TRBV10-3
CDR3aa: CAISVIQGRYNEQFF

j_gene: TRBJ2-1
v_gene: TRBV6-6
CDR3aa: CASSYSGTGNEQFF

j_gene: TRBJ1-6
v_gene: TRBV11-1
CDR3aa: CASSVDRDSPLHF

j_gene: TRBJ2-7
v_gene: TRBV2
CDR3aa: CASSESRHRAYEQYF

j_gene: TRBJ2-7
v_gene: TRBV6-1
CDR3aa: CASSPLAGQVYEQYF

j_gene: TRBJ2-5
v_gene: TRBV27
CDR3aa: CASSLKGLAGEETQYF

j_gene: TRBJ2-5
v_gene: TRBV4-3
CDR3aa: CASSQEPPSGTGETQYF

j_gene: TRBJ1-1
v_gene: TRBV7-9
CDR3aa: CASSLGGKAFF

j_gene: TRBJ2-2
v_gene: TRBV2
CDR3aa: CASSARPWRAGELFF

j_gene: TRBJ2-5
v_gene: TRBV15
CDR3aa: CATRGGTGLETQYF

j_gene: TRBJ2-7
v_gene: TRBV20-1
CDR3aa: CSSSRESEQYF

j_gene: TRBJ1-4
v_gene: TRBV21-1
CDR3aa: CASSKPGPNEKLFF

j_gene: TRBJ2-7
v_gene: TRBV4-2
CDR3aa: CASSQDRGLTYEQYF

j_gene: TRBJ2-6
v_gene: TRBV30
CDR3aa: CAWSGDPSGANVLTF

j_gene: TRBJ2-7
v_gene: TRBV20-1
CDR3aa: CSARGVDEQYF

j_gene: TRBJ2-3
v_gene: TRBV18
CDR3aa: CASSPRRVPTDTQYF

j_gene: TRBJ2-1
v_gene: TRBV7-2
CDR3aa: CASSKGQGGFNEQFF